Shown below are 4 T cell receptor beta chains from a single sample sequenced in a study of T-cell reconstitution after alpha-beta-depleted transplantation in children. TCRbeta library construction was performed incorporating unique molecular identifiers. TCRdb ran MiXCR on the PCR reads and lists one entry per CDR3 protein. This table has roughly 400,000 distinct CDR3 sequences, over 40% appearing once. This sample comprised PBMCs, obtained before TCRalphabeta/CD19-depleted stem cell transplant. These receptors all stem from a girl aged 2-10 years with aplastic anemia, due to receive a stem cell transplant.

The V gene is TRBV20-1, the J gene TRBJ1-4; TRBD1 matches 7 bases. Losses at the gene ends were 3 bases for V and 16 bases for J; bases not matched to a gene: 8. Germline V gene lookup returns CDR1 DFQATT and CDR2 SNEGSKA (reference sequence). This CDR3 is built from 11 residues. The CDR3 loop is CSASHGDREFF. The CDR3 nucleotides read TGCAGTGCTAGCCACGGCGACAGGGAGTTTTTT.

The chain links TRBV3-1 to TRBJ2-4, with D possibly TRBD1 on 6 matching bases. Trimming took 1 base from V and 6 from J, leaving 10 bases between them. The CDR3 sequence is 14 residues long. Germline V gene sequence: CDR1 LGHDT, CDR2 YNNKEL (reference sequence). The CDR3 region has the DNA TGTGCCAGCAGCCAAGGACAGGCTGGAAACATTCAGTACTTC. Protein: CASSQGQAGNIQYF.

V gene TRBV12-5 combines with J gene TRBJ2-7; D unresolved. Germline lookup yields CDR1 LGHNT and CDR2 FRNRAP. The CDR3 totals 13 residues. V was cut by 2 bases and J by 0 bases, with 5 bases left in between. The chain's CDR3 is CASGLRYSYEQYF. The CDR3 nucleotides are TGTGCTAGTGGTTTGCGTTACTCCTACGAGCAGTACTTC.

The chain joins TRBV21-1 to TRBJ2-7. TRBV21-1 is described as a pseudogene. CDR3 length: 17 residues. This CDR3 is CASSKKFDGLRWFEQYF. The CDR3 DNA reads as TGTGCCAGCAGCAAAAAATTCGACGGCCTACGCTGGTTCGAGCAGTACTTC.